This TCR beta chain was identified in a study of blood T cell repertoires in COVID-19 (TCRdb year 2020). Regarding the research as a whole: The collaborator samples originated in the United States, Italy and Spain and spanned the acute and convalescent phases of COVID-19. The samples were drawn from two sources: the first 160 participants of the ongoing ImmuneRACE study, and 950 to 1,500 subjects contributed by 6 global collaborators. The prospective study material was composed of cDNA or gDNA derived from T cells, B-cell-depleted T cells, or PBMCs. A freely available public database, intended as a resource for researchers studying the immune response to SARS-CoV-2, is where the repertoires were released. Subjects who had been exposed to COVID-19, were actively infected with it, or had recovered from it provided the deeply sampled blood TCRbeta repertoires that made up the dataset. Nearly every sample came with metadata listing a de-identified subject ID, COVID-19 status, age in years and sex. Where HLA class I and class II types were available, the types were taken from metadata supplied by the sample provider, not from assay-based typing. Points the paper makes about the study in general: How much clinical and demographic metadata was included differed by source and by participant, and the metadata was provided uncurated.

The CDR3, from cysteine to phenylalanine, totals 14 residues. Only CDR3 DNA is held: 42 bases, read in frame from base 1. V and J lose 4 bases and 5 bases, and a span of 14 bases separates them. CDR1 and CDR2 are read off the germline V gene (reference sequence) as SGHAT and FQDESV. The collaborating institutions used their own protocols to collect whole blood in K2EDTA tubes. For TCRbeta analysis, collaborators shipped samples in one of three forms: frozen whole blood, isolated PBMCs, or DNA extracted from either of those sample types. A remark on this clone: It has no known antigen specificity. Base qualities are not recorded, but no much larger clone differs from it by a single base.

TCRbeta CDR3 regions were amplified from genomic DNA by means of the immunoSEQ Assay, a bias-controlled multiplex PCR. Processing in the source paper ran as follows. The number of nucleated cells in each sample was estimated from the amplification of reference gene primers within the assay. To quantify the absolute abundance of each unique TCRbeta CDR3 rearrangement, sequence reads were collapsed and filtered. For each sample, productive Simpson clonality was calculated by taking the square root of Simpson's diversity index across productive rearrangements. TCRdb's version of the immuneACCESS table is confined to in-frame rearrangements and falls short of the full clone set. An unresolved V gene accounts for under half of the shortfall where checked; the remainder is of unknown origin. Clone size and the V and J calls come from that table; the DNA yielded D and trimming. For this sample there are about 130,000 clones; over 75% appear just once. The top ten clones comprise less than 8.5% of the sample.

The sample consisted of peripheral blood. The source of this sequence is an elderly man with active or convalescent COVID-19. The rearrangement combines TRBV11-1 with TRBJ2-5; TRBD1 is a possible D gene, resting on 6 matching bases. The sequenced DNA is TGTGCCAGCAGCTGGGCCAGGGGCGGGGAGACCCAGTACTTC. This yields the protein CASSWARGGETQYF.